The rows below give T cell receptor beta chains drawn from one sample of a study of graft-versus-host responses after intestinal transplantation. Measured with immunoSEQ multiplex PCR; TCRdb has only the in-frame clones, and not every one. Of 40,000 or so clones listed, roughly 93% were seen once; the top ten hold approximately 4%. The source was PBMCs, collected around 720 days after intestinal transplantation. Receptor source: a human patient who received an intestinal transplant, so some T cells may come from the graft donor. Each CDR3 is given with its conserved first and last residue. The D gene is left open where the match is weak. Expanded clones are given a class, and other clones once, few, many or no size at all.

J gene: TRBJ2-1; V gene: TRBV13; D gene: TRBD2; clone size: once; CDR3 DNA: TGTGCCAGCAGCTTCTCCGGACTAGCGGACGGAAGGAGCTCCTACAATGAGCAGTTCTTC; CDR3 protein: CASSFSGLADGRSSYNEQFF
J gene: TRBJ1-6; V gene: TRBV9; D gene: TRBD1; clone size: few; CDR3 DNA: TGTGCCAGCAGCGTAACAGGGGTGTCTTCACCCCTCCACTTT; CDR3 protein: CASSVTGVSSPLHF
J gene: TRBJ2-4; V gene: TRBV29-1; D gene: -; clone size: -; CDR3 DNA: TGCAGCGTTGAAGACGTCGGGGGCAATCTAGCCAAAAACATTCAGTACTTC; CDR3 protein: CSVEDVGGNLAKNIQYF
J gene: TRBJ1-6; V gene: TRBV6-1; D gene: -; clone size: -; CDR3 DNA: TGTGCCAGCAGTGAAGGGGGGTGGGAGTCGGTCAATTCACCCCTCCACTTT; CDR3 protein: CASSEGGWESVNSPLHF
J gene: TRBJ1-2; V gene: TRBV2; D gene: -; clone size: -; CDR3 DNA: TGTGCCAGCAGTGACTCGAATGGCTACACCTTC; CDR3 protein: CASSDSNGYTF
J gene: TRBJ2-1; V gene: TRBV10-1; D gene: -; clone size: -; CDR3 DNA: TGCGCCAGCAGTAAAGGGGCTGTCTACAATGAGCAGTTCTTC; CDR3 protein: CASSKGAVYNEQFF
J gene: TRBJ2-5; V gene: TRBV5-1; D gene: TRBD1; clone size: -; CDR3 DNA: TGCGCCAGCAGGCGACAGGGGGCGGCTGAGACCCAGTACTTC; CDR3 protein: CASRRQGAAETQYF
J gene: TRBJ2-7; V gene: TRBV9; D gene: TRBD2; clone size: -; CDR3 DNA: TGTGCCAGCAGTGATGGGGGGGAACGCTACGAGCAGTACTTC; CDR3 protein: CASSDGGERYEQYF
J gene: TRBJ1-1; V gene: TRBV7-3; D gene: -; clone size: -; CDR3 DNA: TGTGCCAGCAGCTTAACAGGATCCGGGGGAATGAACACTGAAGCTTTCTTT; CDR3 protein: CASSLTGSGGMNTEAFF
J gene: TRBJ2-7; V gene: TRBV6-5; D gene: -; clone size: -; CDR3 DNA: TGTGCCAGCAGTTACTCAGAACTAGAGTACGAGCAGTACTTC; CDR3 protein: CASSYSELEYEQYF
J gene: TRBJ2-2; V gene: TRBV5-1; D gene: TRBD1; clone size: -; CDR3 DNA: TGCGCCAGCAGCTTAATAGGAATCGGGACAGGGTTCGCCGGGGAGCTGTTTTTT; CDR3 protein: CASSLIGIGTGFAGELFF
J gene: TRBJ1-4; V gene: TRBV6-5; D gene: TRBD1; clone size: -; CDR3 DNA: TGTGCCAGCAGTCCCGGACAGGGGGCGGATGAAAAACTGTTTTTT; CDR3 protein: CASSPGQGADEKLFF
J gene: TRBJ1-2; V gene: TRBV6-1; D gene: -; clone size: -; CDR3 DNA: TGTGCCAGCAGACCCGGGACAAAGAACTATGGCTACACCTTC; CDR3 protein: CASRPGTKNYGYTF
J gene: TRBJ1-2; V gene: TRBV5-6; D gene: -; clone size: -; CDR3 DNA: TGTGCCAGCAGCTTGGGGGCCTATGGCTACACCTTC; CDR3 protein: CASSLGAYGYTF
J gene: TRBJ1-2; V gene: TRBV5-1; D gene: -; clone size: few; CDR3 DNA: TGCGCCAGCAGCTTGGGCCTTCCCGATGGCTACACCTTC; CDR3 protein: CASSLGLPDGYTF
J gene: TRBJ2-7; V gene: TRBV2; D gene: TRBD2; clone size: -; CDR3 DNA: TGTGCCAGCAGTAGAGCTAGCGGGAGCTCATACGAGCAGTACTTC; CDR3 protein: CASSRASGSSYEQYF
J gene: TRBJ2-7; V gene: TRBV5-6; D gene: TRBD2; clone size: -; CDR3 DNA: TGTGCCAGCAGCTTGCTGGTAGCGGGAGCCCACGAGCAGTACTTC; CDR3 protein: CASSLLVAGAHEQYF
J gene: TRBJ2-7; V gene: TRBV5-1; D gene: -; clone size: -; CDR3 DNA: TGCGCCAGCAGACCCAGACAGAGCCACTACGAGCAGTACTTC; CDR3 protein: CASRPRQSHYEQYF